What follows are 9 T cell receptor beta chains derived from one specimen sequenced in a study of T-cell memory formation after mild COVID-19. TCRdb passed the 5' RACE reads through MiXCR, listing each CDR3 protein once. Among about 400,000 distinct CDR3 sequences listed, more than 15% were seen once. The sequenced sample was PBMCs or a T cell subset sorted from them (not recorded which). The receptors originated from a young man who had mild COVID-19 (a few samples of this study predate the infection). Cell type and time point are not known.

This clonotype showed up many times. The rearrangement joins TRBV5-1 to TRBJ2-2, with TRBD1 matching over 8 bases. V trimming: 9 bases; J trimming: 2 bases; junction bases outside the gene matches: 6. This CDR3 has 14 amino acids. CDR1 SGHRS and CDR2 YFSETQ come from the germline V gene. The CDR3 protein is CATSDRGNTGELFF. CDR3 DNA sequence: TGCGCCACGAGCGACAGGGGAAACACCGGGGAGCTGTTTTTT.

This clonotype has only a few counts. The gene calls are TRBV6-5 and TRBJ2-5; weak D call: TRBD1 (8 bases). Germline values: CDR1 MNHEY, CDR2 SVGAGI. This CDR3 region has 15 residues. Trimming left V 5 bases short and J 4 bases short, with 17 bases between. The DNA for the CDR3 is TGTGCCAGCAGTCTGGACAGGGAGGGCGGAGAGACCCAGTACTTC. Its protein is CASSLDREGGETQYF.

The J gene is TRBJ2-1, the V gene TRBV7-2, with D hard to call. The CDR3 totals 14 residues. V dropped 5 bases and J dropped 8 bases, with 16 bases sitting between them. CDR1 SGHTA and CDR2 FQGNSA come from the germline V gene. The CDR3 here is CASSGSWASDEQFF. The CDR3, as DNA: TGTGCCAGCAGCGGTTCGTGGGCAAGCGATGAGCAGTTCTTC.

This clonotype was detected only a few times. This chain connects TRBV5-1 to TRBJ1-2; no reliable D call. The CDR3 runs 15 residues. V lost 1 base to trimming and J lost 0 bases, with 10 bases between them. The germline CDR1 and CDR2 sequences are SGHRS and YFSETQ. The CDR3 reads CASSLTRGANYGYTF. CDR3 coding DNA: TGCGCCAGCAGCTTGACCCGAGGAGCTAACTATGGCTACACCTTC.

This chain uses TRBV29-1 with TRBJ1-3; no clear D. This CDR3 is built from 11 residues. Trimming stripped 0 bases from V and 6 bases from J, with 3 bases between. The V gene's germline CDR1 is SQVTM and CDR2 ANQGSEA. For the CDR3, the DNA is TGCAGCGTTGAAGAGATAAACACCATATATTTT. Its translation is CSVEEINTIYF.

The rearrangement uses TRBV7-2 and TRBJ2-5, with D unresolved. The CDR3 has 15 amino acids. Trimming shortened V by 5 bases and J by 1 base, and 14 bases separated the two germline ends. CDR1 and CDR2 from the germline V gene are SGHTA and FQGNSA. The CDR3 DNA is TGTGCCAGCAGCCCATCAATTGAAGCCCAAGAGACCCAGTACTTC. This codes for CASSPSIEAQETQYF.

This clonotype came up many times. This chain joins TRBV9 and TRBJ1-1; D might be TRBD1 (6 bases). Trimming pared 4 bases from V and 5 bases from J, leaving 18 bases between. The CDR3 has 15 amino acids. Germline CDR1 reads SGDLS; CDR2 reads YYNGEE. The CDR3 DNA follows: TGTGCCAGCAGCCCAACAAGGGGGGCCCTTACTGAAGCTTTCTTT. Amino acid sequence: CASSPTRGALTEAFF.

In its sample, this clonotype was seen a few times. V is TRBV12-3 or TRBV12-4 and J is TRBJ1-2; D perhaps matches TRBD1 (5 bases). The CDR3 sequence is 14 residues long. V was trimmed by 1 base and J by 8 bases, leaving 14 bases between them. The CDR3 loop reads CASSLGVAGSGYTF. The CDR3, as DNA: TGTGCCAGCAGTTTAGGGGTGGCAGGGAGCGGCTACACCTTC.

This clonotype showed up just a few times. The CDR3 nucleotides are TGCGCCAGCAGCCAAGCCGCACAATCGGGGGTGACCCAGTACTTC. It codes for CASSQAAQSGVTQYF. The chain combines TRBV4-1 with TRBJ2-5, with a possible D match to TRBD2 (6 bases). Germline V CDR1 and CDR2: MGHRA, YSYEKL. V was shortened by 1 base and J by 7 bases, with 16 bases between the two germline ends. The CDR3 runs 15 residues.